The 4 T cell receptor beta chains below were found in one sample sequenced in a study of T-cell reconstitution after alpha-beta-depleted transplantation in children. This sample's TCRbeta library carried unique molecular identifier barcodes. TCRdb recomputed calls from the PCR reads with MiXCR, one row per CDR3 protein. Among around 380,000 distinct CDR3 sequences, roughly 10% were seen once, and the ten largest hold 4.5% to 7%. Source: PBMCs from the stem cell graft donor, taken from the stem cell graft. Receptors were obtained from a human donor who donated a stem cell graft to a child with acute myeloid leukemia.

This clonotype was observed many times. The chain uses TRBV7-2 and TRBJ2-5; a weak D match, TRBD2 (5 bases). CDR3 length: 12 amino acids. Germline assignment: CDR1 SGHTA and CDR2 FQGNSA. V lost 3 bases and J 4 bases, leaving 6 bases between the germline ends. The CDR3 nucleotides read TGTGCCAGCAGCTTGCTAGCAGAGACCCAGTACTTC. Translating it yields CASSLLAETQYF.

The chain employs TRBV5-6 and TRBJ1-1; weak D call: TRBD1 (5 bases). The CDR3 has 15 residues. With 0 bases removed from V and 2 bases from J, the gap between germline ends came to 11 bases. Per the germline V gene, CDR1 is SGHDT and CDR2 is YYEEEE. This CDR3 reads CASSLAQGDNTEAFF. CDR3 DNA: TGTGCCAGCAGCTTGGCCCAAGGGGACAACACTGAAGCTTTCTTT. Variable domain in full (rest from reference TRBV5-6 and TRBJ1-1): DAGVTQSPTHLIKTRGQQVTLRCSPKSGHDTVSWYQQALGQGPQFIFQYYEEEERQRGNFPDRFSGHQFPNYSSELNVNALLLGDSALYLCASSLAQGDNTEAFFGQGTRLTVV.

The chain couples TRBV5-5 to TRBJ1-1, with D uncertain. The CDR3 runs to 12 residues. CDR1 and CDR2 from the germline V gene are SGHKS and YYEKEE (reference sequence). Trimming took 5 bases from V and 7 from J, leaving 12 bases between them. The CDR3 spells CASREPPGEAFF. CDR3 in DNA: TGTGCCAGCAGGGAACCGCCCGGTGAAGCTTTCTTT.

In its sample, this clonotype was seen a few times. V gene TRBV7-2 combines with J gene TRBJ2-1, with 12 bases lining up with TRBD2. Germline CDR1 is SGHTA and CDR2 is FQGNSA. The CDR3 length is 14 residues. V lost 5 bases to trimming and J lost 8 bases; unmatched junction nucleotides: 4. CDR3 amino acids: CASSATSGGYEQFF. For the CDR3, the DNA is TGTGCCAGCAGCGCTACTAGCGGGGGGTATGAGCAGTTCTTC.